The 8 T cell receptor beta chains below were found in one sample sequenced in a study of kidney transplant recipient with SARS-CoV-2 infection. TCRdb reprocessed the reads via MiXCR and lists one record per CDR3 protein. Of 250,000 or so distinct CDR3 sequences in the sample, less than 35% were seen once. This specimen was a blood sample, taken at baseline and on roughly day 110 from a kidney transplant recipient. These receptor sequences come from a male patient between 25 and 39 years old who had COVID-19 and was a kidney transplant recipient. Some T cells could come from the graft donor.

This clonotype was detected ten times or more. This rearrangement joins TRBV12-3 or TRBV12-4 to TRBJ1-1, with TRBD1 matching 7 bases. Losses at the gene ends were 7 bases for V and 6 bases for J; bases not matched to a gene: 8. The CDR3 totals 13 residues. The CDR3 DNA follows: TGTGCCAGCATCAAACAGGGGCTGTCTGAAGCTTTCTTT. Its protein is CASIKQGLSEAFF.

This clonotype occurred many times. This chain connects TRBV4-1 to TRBJ1-3; no firm D call. From germline, CDR1 is MGHRA and CDR2 YSYEKL. V lost 0 bases and J 8 bases, leaving 20 bases between the germline ends. The CDR3 is 17 amino acids. The chain's CDR3 is CASSQEFRGQRGDTIYF. In DNA form, the CDR3 reads TGCGCCAGCAGCCAAGAATTCAGAGGGCAGAGAGGAGACACCATATATTTT.

J is TRBJ2-1 and V is TRBV29-1; 9 bases agree with TRBD2. J lost 12 bases, V lost 6 bases, and 6 bases had no gene match. The CDR3 runs 11 residues. The germline gives CDR1 SQVTM, CDR2 ANQGSEA. The CDR3 protein is CSVLPLAGQFF. CDR3 bases: TGCAGCGTCCTCCCACTAGCGGGGCAGTTCTTC.

This clonotype has at least ten counts. The chain is built from TRBV3-1 and TRBJ1-2; D is ambiguous. CDR3 length equals 17 residues. The germline V gene has CDR1 LGHDT and CDR2 YNNKEL (reference sequence). V lost 4 bases to trimming and J lost 4 bases, with 22 bases between them. CDR3 sequence: CASSPLDTLRKTYGYTF. CDR3 bases: TGTGCCAGCAGCCCTCTCGACACCCTTCGAAAGACCTATGGCTACACCTTC. Looking up the rest from reference TRBV3-1 and TRBJ1-2 gives the full variable domain: DTAVSQTPKYLVTQMGNDKSIKCEQNLGHDTMYWYKQDSKKFLKIMFSYNNKELIINETVPNRFSPKSPDKAHLNLHINSLELGDSAVYFCASSPLDTLRKTYGYTFGSGTRLTVV.

This clonotype was observed at least ten times. The rearrangement uses TRBV28 and TRBJ2-3; D gene unclear. V was shortened by 4 bases and J by 4 bases, with 18 bases between the two germline ends. The CDR3 spans 16 residues. The germline CDR1 and CDR2 sequences are MDHEN and SYDVKM. The CDR3 spells CASSSIKGIRADTQYF. In nucleotides, the CDR3 is TGTGCCAGCAGTTCGATAAAGGGTATTAGGGCAGATACGCAGTATTTT.

This clonotype has a count of ten or more. V usage is TRBV5-1 and J usage is TRBJ1-2; unclear D gene. The germline gives CDR1 SGHRS, CDR2 YFSETQ. V was shortened by 7 bases and J by 4 bases, with 23 bases between the two germline ends. The length of the CDR3 is 16 residues. The CDR3 region has the DNA TGCGCCAGCGTATTCCAATCGGTTCGAAAGACCTATGGCTACACCTTC. It is translated as CASVFQSVRKTYGYTF.

Points on this clonotype: This may come from a read error, since a much larger clone is one base off. This chain uses TRBV6-5 with TRBJ2-5, with 8 bases that match TRBD1. The J call is in doubt because the DNA end fits TRBJ2-7 better. The CDR3 length is 17 residues. The germline gives CDR1 MNHEY, CDR2 SVGAGI. CDR3 in DNA: TGTACCAGCGTCGCAGCCGGGGGCAGGGGGCACTCCTACGAGCAGTACTTC. It codes for CTSVAAGGRGHSYEQYF.

This clonotype appeared a few times. This sequence joins TRBV5-1 and TRBJ2-1, with TRBD2 identical over 13 bases. V lost 5 bases to trimming and J lost 9 bases; unmatched junction nucleotides: 8. There are 15 residues in the CDR3. Looked up from germline, CDR1 is SGHRS and CDR2 is YFSETQ. The CDR3 nucleotides read TGCGCCAGCAGTTCCGGGACTAGCGGGGTAGTTGAGCAGTTCTTC. Protein: CASSSGTSGVVEQFF.